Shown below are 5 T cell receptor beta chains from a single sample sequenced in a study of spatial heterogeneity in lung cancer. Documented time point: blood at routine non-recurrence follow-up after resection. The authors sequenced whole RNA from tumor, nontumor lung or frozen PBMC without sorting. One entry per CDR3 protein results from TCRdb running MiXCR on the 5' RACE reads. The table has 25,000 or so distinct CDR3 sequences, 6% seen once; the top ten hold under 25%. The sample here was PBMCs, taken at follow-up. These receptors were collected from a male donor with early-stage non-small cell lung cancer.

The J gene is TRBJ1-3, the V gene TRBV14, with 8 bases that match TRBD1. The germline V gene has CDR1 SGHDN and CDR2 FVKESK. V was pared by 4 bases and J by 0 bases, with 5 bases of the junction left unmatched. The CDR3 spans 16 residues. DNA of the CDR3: TGTGCCAGCAGCCCCGCGGACAGGGACTCTGGAAACACCATATATTTT. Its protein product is CASSPADRDSGNTIYF. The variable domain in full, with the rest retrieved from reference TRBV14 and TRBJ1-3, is EAGVTQFPSHSVIEKGQTVTLRCDPISGHDNLYWYRRVMGKEIKFLLHFVKESKQDESGMPNNRFLAERTGGTYSTLKVQPAELEDSGVYFCASSPADRDSGNTIYFGEGSWLTVV.

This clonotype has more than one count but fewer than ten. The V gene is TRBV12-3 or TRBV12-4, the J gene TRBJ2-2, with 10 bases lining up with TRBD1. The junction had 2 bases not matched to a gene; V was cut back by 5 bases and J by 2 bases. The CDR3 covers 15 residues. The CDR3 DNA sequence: TGTGCCAGCAGTGACAGGGGGCATAACACCGGGGAGCTGTTTTTT. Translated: CASSDRGHNTGELFF.

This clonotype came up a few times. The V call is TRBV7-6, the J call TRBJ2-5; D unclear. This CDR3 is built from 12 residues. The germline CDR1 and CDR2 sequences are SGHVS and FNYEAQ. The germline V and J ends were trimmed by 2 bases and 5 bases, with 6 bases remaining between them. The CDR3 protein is CASSLTRETQYF. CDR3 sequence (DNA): TGTGCCAGCAGCTTAACCCGGGAGACCCAGTACTTC.

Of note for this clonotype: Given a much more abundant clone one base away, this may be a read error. The CDR3 is CACSPELAGGRPDTQYF. CDR3 sequence (DNA): TGTGCCTGCAGCCCCGAACTAGCGGGGGGGAGGCCAGATACGCAGTATTTT. This chain links TRBV28 with TRBJ2-3; 13 bases agree with TRBD2. CDR1 MDHEN and CDR2 SYDVKM come from the germline V gene. The CDR3 has 17 residues.

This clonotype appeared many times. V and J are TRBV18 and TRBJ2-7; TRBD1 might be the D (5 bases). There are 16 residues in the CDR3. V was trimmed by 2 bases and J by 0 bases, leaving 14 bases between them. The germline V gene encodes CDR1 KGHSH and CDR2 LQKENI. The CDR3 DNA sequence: TGTGCCAGCTCACCAACTACAGGCAGAAGCTCCTACGAGCAGTACTTC. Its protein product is CASSPTTGRSSYEQYF.